Given below is one T cell receptor (beta chain) in context. Methods used by the authors: Estimates of nucleated cell counts were drawn from the amplification of reference gene primers. Repertoires were generated with immunoSEQ multiplex PCR, while TCRdb's copy carries only in-frame clones and drops some. V and J calls and clone size are given by that table; D and trimming were obtained from the DNA. There are approximately 300,000 clones in the sample; about 90% occur only once, and roughly 5% lies in the top ten. This sample is part of a study of blood T cell repertoires in COVID-19. Germline CDR1 reads MDHEN; CDR2 reads SYDVKM. The CDR3 covers 16 residues. V was shortened by 1 base and J by 3 bases, with 13 bases between the two germline ends.

The specimen was PBMCs or T cells enriched from blood (not recorded which). V usage is TRBV28 and J usage is TRBJ2-1; D not resolved. The source of this sequence is a woman aged 30 to 39 who had recovered from COVID-19. The CDR3 nucleotides read TGTGCCAGCAGTTTATTACCGGCGAGCGTCTACAATGAGCAGTTCTTC. Translating it yields CASSLLPASVYNEQFF.